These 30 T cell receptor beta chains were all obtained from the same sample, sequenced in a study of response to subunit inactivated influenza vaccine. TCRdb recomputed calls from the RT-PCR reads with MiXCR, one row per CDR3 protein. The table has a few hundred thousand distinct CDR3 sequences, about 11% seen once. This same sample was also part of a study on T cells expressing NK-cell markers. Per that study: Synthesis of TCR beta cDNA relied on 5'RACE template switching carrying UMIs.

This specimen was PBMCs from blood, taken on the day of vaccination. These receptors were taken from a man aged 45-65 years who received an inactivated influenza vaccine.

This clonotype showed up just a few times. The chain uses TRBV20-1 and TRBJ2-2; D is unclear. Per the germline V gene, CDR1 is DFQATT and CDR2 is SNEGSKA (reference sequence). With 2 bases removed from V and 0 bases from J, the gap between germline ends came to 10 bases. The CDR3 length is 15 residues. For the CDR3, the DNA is TGCAGTGCTAGAAATGTTCACGCGAACACCGGGGAGCTGTTTTTT. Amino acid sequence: CSARNVHANTGELFF.

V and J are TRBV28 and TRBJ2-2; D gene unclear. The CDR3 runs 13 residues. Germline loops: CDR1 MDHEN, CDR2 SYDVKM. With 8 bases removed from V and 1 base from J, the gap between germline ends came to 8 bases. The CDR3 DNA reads TGTGCCAGCTGCTGGGTGAACACCGGGGAGCTGTTTTTT. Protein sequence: CASCWVNTGELFF.

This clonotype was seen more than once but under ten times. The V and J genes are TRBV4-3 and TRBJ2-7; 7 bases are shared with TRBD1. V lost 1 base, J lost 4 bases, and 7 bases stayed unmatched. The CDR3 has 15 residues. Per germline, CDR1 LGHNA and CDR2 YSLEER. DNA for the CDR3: TGCGCCAGCAGCCAAGGTTCGTCAGGGGGATACGAGCAGTACTTC. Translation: CASSQGSSGGYEQYF.

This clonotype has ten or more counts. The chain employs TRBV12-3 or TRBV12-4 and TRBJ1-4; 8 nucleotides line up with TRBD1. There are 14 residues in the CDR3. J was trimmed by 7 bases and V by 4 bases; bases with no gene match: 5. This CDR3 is CASSWTGLGEKLFF. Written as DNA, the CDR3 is TGTGCCAGCAGTTGGACAGGGCTGGGTGAAAAACTGTTTTTT.

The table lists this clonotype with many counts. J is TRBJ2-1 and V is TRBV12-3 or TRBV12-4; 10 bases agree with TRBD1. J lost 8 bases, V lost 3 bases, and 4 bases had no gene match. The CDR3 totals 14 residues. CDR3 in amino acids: CASSLGQGPDEQFF. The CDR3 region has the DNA TGTGCCAGCAGTTTGGGACAGGGGCCGGATGAGCAGTTCTTC.

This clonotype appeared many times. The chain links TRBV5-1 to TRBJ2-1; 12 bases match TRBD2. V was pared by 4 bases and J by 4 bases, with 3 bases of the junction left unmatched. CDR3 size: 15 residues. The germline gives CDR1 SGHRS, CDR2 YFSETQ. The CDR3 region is CASSTSGGTYNEQFF. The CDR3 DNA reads TGCGCCAGCAGCACTAGCGGGGGGACGTACAATGAGCAGTTCTTC.

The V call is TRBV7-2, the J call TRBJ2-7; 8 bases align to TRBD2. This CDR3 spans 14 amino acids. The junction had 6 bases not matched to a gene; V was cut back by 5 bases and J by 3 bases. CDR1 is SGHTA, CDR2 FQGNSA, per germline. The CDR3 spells CASSVSGGIYEQYF. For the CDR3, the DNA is TGTGCCAGCAGCGTAAGCGGGGGAATCTACGAGCAGTACTTC. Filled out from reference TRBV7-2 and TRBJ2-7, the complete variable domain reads GAGVSQSPSNKVTEKGKDVELRCDPISGHTALYWYRQSLGQGLEFLIYFQGNSAPDKSGLPSDRFSAERTGGSVSTLTIQRTQQEDSAVYLCASSVSGGIYEQYFGPGTRLTVT.

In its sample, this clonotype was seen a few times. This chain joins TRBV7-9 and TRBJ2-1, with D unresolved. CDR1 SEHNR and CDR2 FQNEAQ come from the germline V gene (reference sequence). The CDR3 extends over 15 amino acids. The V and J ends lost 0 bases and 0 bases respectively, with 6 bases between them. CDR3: CASSLAGFSYNEQFF. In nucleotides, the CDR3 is TGTGCCAGCAGCTTAGCGGGTTTCTCCTACAATGAGCAGTTCTTC.

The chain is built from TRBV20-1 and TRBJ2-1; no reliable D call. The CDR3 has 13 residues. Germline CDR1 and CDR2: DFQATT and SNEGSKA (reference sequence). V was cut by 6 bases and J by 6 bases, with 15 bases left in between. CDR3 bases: TGCAGTGCCCCCCGGGCCCAGTTCAATGAGCAGTTCTTC. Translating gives CSAPRAQFNEQFF.

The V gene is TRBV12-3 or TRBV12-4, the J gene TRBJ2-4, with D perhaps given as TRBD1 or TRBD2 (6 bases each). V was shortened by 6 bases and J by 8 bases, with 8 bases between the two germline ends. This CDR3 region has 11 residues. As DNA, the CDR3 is TGTGCCAGCAGGAGGGGGGACATTCAGTACTTC. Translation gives CASRRGDIQYF.

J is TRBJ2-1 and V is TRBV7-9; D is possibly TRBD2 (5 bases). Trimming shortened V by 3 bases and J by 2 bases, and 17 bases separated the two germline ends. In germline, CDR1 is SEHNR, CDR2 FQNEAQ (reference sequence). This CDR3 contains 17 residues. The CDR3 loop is CASSFFMGYSAYNEQFF. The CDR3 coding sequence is TGTGCCAGCAGCTTCTTTATGGGGTATAGCGCCTACAATGAGCAGTTCTTC.

As DNA, the CDR3 is TGTGCCAGCAGCGTAGACCCTGGGCGGCAAGAGACCCAGTACTTC. Amino acids: CASSVDPGRQETQYF. This chain joins TRBV9 and TRBJ2-5; no definite D call. In germline, CDR1 is SGDLS, CDR2 YYNGEE. This CDR3 contains 15 residues. The ends were cut back, 0 bases at V and 2 bases at J, with 11 bases in the middle. The variable domain in full, completed from reference TRBV9 and TRBJ2-5, reads DSGVTQTPKHLITATGQRVTLRCSPRSGDLSVYWYQQSLDQGLQFLIQYYNGEERAKGNILERFSAQQFPDLHSELNLSSLELGDSALYFCASSVDPGRQETQYFGPGTRLLVL.

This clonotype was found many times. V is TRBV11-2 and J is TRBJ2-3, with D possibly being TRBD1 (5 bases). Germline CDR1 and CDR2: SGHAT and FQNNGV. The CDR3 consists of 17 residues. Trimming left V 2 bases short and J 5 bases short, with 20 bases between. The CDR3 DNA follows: TGTGCCAGCAGCTTAAACTCAGGGCCCTGGCACCAAGATACGCAGTATTTT. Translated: CASSLNSGPWHQDTQYF.

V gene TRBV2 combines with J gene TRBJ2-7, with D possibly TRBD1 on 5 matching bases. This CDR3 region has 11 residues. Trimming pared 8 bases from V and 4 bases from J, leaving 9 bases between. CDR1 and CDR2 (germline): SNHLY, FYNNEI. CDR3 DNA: TGTGCCAGCCGACAGACTTACGAGCAGTACTTC. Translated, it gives CASRQTYEQYF. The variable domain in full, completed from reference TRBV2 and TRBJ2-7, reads EPEVTQTPSHQVTQMGQEVILRCVPISNHLYFYWYRQILGQKVEFLVSFYNNEISEKSEIFDDQFSVERPDGSNFTLKIRSTKLEDSAMYFCASRQTYEQYFGPGTRLTVT.

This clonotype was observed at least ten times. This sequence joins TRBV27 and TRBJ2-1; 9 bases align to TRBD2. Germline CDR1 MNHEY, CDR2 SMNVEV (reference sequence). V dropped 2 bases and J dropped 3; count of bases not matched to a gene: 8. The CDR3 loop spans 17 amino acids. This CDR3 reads CASSLVGGRAVYNEQFF. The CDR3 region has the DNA TGTGCCAGCAGTTTAGTCGGCGGGAGGGCCGTCTACAATGAGCAGTTCTTC.

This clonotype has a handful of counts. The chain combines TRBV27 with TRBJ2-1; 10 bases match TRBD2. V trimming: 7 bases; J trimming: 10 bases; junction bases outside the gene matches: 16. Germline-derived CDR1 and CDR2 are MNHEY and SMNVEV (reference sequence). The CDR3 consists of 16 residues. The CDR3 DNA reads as TGTGCCAGCATTCCCCTTAGCGGGAGGAGGTTTGACGAGCAGTTCTTC. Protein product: CASIPLSGRRFDEQFF.

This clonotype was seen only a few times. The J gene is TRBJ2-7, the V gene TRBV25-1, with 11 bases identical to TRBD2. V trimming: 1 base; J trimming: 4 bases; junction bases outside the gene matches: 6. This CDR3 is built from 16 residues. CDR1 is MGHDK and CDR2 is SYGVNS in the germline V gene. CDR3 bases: TGTGCCAGCAGTGAATCGATCCCTAGCGGGAGGTACGAGCAGTACTTC. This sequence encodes CASSESIPSGRYEQYF.

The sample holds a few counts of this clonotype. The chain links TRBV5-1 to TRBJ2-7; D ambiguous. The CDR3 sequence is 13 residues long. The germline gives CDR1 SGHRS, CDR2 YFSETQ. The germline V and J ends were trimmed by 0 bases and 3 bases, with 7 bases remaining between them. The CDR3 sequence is CASSLVPNYEQYF. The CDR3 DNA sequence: TGCGCCAGCAGCTTGGTCCCAAACTACGAGCAGTACTTC.

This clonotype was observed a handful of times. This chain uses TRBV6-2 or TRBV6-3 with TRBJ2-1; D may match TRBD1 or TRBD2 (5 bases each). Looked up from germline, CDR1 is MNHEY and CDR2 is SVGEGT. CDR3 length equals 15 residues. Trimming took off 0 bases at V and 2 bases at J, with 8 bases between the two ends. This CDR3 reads CASSYSPGPYNEQFF. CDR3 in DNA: TGTGCCAGCAGTTACTCCCCGGGACCCTACAATGAGCAGTTCTTC.

The CDR3 sequence: CASSSGTRRPFF. DNA for the CDR3: TGTGCCAGCAGTTCCGGGACTAGGAGACCGTTCTTC. The gene calls are TRBV6-5 and TRBJ2-1; 8 bases agree with TRBD2. The CDR3 runs to 12 residues. The trim removed 4 bases at V and 15 bases at J, leaving 8 bases unmatched. Germline V lookup: CDR1 MNHEY, CDR2 SVGAGI.

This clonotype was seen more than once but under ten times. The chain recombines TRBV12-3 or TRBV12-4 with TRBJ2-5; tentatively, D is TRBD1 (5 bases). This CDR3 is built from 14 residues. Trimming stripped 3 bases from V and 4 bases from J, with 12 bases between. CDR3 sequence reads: CASSFPRQSETQYF. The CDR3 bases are TGTGCCAGCAGTTTCCCTCGACAGTCAGAGACCCAGTACTTC.

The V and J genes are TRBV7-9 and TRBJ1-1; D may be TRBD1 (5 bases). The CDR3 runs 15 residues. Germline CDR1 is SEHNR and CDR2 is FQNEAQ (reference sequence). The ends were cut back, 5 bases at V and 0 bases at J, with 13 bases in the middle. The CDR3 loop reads CASSPRTDMNTEAFF. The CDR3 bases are TGTGCCAGCAGCCCCCGGACGGACATGAACACTGAAGCTTTCTTT.

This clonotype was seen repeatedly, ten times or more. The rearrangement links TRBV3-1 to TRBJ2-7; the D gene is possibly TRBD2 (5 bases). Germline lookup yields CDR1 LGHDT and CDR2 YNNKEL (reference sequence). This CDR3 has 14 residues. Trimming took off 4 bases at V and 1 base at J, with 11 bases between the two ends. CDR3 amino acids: CASSRAGGSYEQYF. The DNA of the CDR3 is TGTGCCAGCAGCCGTGCGGGCGGGTCCTACGAGCAGTACTTC.

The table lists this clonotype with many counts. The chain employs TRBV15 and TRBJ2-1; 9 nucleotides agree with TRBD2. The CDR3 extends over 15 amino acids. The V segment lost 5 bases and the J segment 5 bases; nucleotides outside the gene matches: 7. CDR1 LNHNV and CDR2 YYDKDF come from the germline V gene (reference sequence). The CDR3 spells CATSFGGGGDNEQFF. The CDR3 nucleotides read TGTGCCACCAGCTTCGGGGGCGGGGGGGACAATGAGCAGTTCTTC.

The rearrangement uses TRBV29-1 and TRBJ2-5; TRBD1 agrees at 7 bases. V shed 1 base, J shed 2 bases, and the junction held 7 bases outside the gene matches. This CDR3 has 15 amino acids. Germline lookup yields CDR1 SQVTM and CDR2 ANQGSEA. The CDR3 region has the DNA TGCAGCGTTGAAGCTACAGGGGAACCACAAGAGACCCAGTACTTC. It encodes CSVEATGEPQETQYF.

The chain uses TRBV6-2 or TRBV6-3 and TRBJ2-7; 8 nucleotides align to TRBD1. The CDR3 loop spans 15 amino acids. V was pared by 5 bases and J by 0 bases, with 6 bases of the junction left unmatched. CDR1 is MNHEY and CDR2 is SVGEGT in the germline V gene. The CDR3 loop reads CASSRPGQASYEQYF. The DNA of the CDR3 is TGTGCCAGCAGTAGACCGGGACAGGCCTCCTACGAGCAGTACTTC.

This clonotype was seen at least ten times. CDR3 sequence reads: CASSPRPRGVTDTQYF. The CDR3 DNA reads as TGTGCCAGCTCACCACGACCCAGGGGAGTCACAGATACGCAGTATTTT. V usage is TRBV18 and J usage is TRBJ2-3, with a tentative D call TRBD1 (6 bases). The germline gives CDR1 KGHSH, CDR2 LQKENI. The CDR3 runs 16 residues. The V end was cut by 1 base, the J end by 2 bases, with 13 bases between. Variable domain in full (rest from reference TRBV18 and TRBJ2-3): NAGVMQNPRHLVRRRGQEARLRCSPMKGHSHVYWYRQLPEEGLKFMVYLQKENIIDESGMPKERFSAEFPKEGPSILRIQQVVRGDSAAYFCASSPRPRGVTDTQYFGPGTRLTVL.

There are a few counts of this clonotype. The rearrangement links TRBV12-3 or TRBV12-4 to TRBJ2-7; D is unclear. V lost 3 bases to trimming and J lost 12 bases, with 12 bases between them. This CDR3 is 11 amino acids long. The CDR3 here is CASSFSRDLYF. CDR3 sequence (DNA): TGTGCCAGCAGTTTTTCCCGCGACCTGTACTTC.

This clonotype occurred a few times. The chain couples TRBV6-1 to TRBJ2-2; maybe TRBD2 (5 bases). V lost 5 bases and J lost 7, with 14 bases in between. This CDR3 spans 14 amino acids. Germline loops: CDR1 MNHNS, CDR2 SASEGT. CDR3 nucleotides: TGTGCCAGCAGTACCCTAACTAGTGTCGGGGAGCTGTTTTTT. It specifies CASSTLTSVGELFF.

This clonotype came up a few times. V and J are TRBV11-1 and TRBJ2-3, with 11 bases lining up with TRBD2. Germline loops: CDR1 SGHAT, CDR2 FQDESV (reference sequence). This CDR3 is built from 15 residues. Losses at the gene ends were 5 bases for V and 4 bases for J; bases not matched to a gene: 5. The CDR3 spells CASSPSGGQSDTQYF. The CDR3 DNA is TGTGCCAGCAGCCCTAGCGGGGGGCAATCAGATACGCAGTATTTT.